The 24 T cell receptor beta chains below all came from one sample that was sequenced in a study of shared clonotypes between healthy human individuals (dated by TCRdb to 2020 to 2022). Library creation used the immunoSEQ multiplex PCR assay. TCRdb took this table from immuneACCESS and kept in-frame rearrangements with V and J called. Such tables lack part of the clones; where checked against another copy, unresolved V genes explain under half of the gap, and the rest is unexplained. The sample yields about 960,000 clones; approximately 76% were counted once. Together, the top ten hold approximately 1.5% of the sample. Sequencing was performed on memory CD4+ T cells sorted from blood. The cell subset or site label for this specimen denotes: CD45RA-negative fraction. The receptor set was obtained from a man aged 18-30 years in good health.

Turning to this clone: With a much larger clone just one base away, this may be a read error. Different DNA sequences within this sample yield the same CDR3. The chain employs TRBV29-1 and TRBJ1-2; TRBD1 matches at 8 bases. Germline V gene lookup returns CDR1 SQVTM and CDR2 ANQGSEA. CDR3 length: 12 residues. J lost 4 bases, V lost 4 bases, and 2 bases had no gene match. This CDR3 is CSVGGQGYGYTF. The CDR3, as DNA: TGCAGCGTTGGAGGACAGGGCTATGGCTACACCTTC.

The chain recombines TRBV27 with TRBJ1-1, with D possibly matching TRBD1 (5 bases). This CDR3 is 14 amino acids long. Deletions cut 6 bases from V and 3 bases from J, with 14 bases between. The V gene's germline CDR1 is MNHEY and CDR2 SMNVEV (reference sequence). The CDR3 region is CASRARETHTEAFF. The CDR3 DNA is TGTGCCAGCAGGGCCAGGGAAACTCACACTGAAGCTTTCTTT.

In this sample, this clone turned up a few times. This rearrangement joins TRBV2 to TRBJ1-1; no clear D. Trimming cost V 8 bases and J 1 base, with 8 bases left between them. This CDR3 comprises 12 residues. Per germline, CDR1 SNHLY and CDR2 FYNNEI. CDR3 loop: CASGWGNTEAFF. Here the CDR3 DNA reads TGTGCCAGCGGGTGGGGGAACACTGAAGCTTTCTTT. The full variable domain, with the rest looked up from reference TRBV2 and TRBJ1-1, is EPEVTQTPSHQVTQMGQEVILRCVPISNHLYFYWYRQILGQKVEFLVSFYNNEISEKSEIFDDQFSVERPDGSNFTLKIRSTKLEDSAMYFCASGWGNTEAFFGQGTRLTVV.

CDR3 DNA: TGTGCCAGCAGTTTATGGTCCGGGTCTGAGACCCAGTACTTC. The encoded protein is CASSLWSGSETQYF. The chain has TRBV28 and TRBJ2-5; D is uncertain. V was pared by 0 bases and J by 5 bases, with 10 bases between. This CDR3 has 14 amino acids. Germline-derived CDR1 and CDR2 are MDHEN and SYDVKM.

V gene TRBV11-3 combines with J gene TRBJ2-7; 9 bases agree with TRBD2. Germline V gene data show CDR1 as SGHNT and CDR2 as YENEEA. Losses at the gene ends were 5 bases for V and 5 bases for J; bases not matched to a gene: 4. This CDR3 region has 13 residues. The CDR3 DNA reads as TGTGCCAGCAGCGGCGGGGGGGCCGACGAGCAGTACTTC. This sequence encodes CASSGGGADEQYF.

V usage is TRBV12-5 and J usage is TRBJ2-1, with D perhaps matching TRBD2 (6 bases). CDR1 LGHNT and CDR2 FRNRAP come from the germline V gene. This CDR3 has 19 residues. Trimming pared 2 bases from V and 5 bases from J, leaving 25 bases between. The CDR3 spells CASGLLTTSRDVQDNEQFF. CDR3 bases: TGTGCTAGTGGTTTGCTGACAACTAGCCGAGACGTGCAAGACAATGAGCAGTTCTTC.

This clone appeared once. The V call is TRBV11-2, the J call TRBJ1-1; D is uncertain. This CDR3 has 13 residues. Per the germline V gene, CDR1 is SGHAT and CDR2 is FQNNGV. With 0 bases removed from V and 8 bases from J, the gap between germline ends came to 10 bases. The CDR3 spells CASSLDPAAEAFF. CDR3 sequence (DNA): TGTGCCAGCAGCTTAGATCCCGCAGCAGAAGCTTTCTTT.

This chain joins TRBV4-3 and TRBJ1-6; D remains unclear. The V end was cut by 0 bases, the J end by 7 bases, with 16 bases between. This CDR3 is 17 amino acids long. The germline V gene has CDR1 LGHNA and CDR2 YSLEER. The CDR3 region has the DNA TGCGCCAGCAGCCAAGATTGGCCAGATGGGTCCAATTCACCCCTCCACTTT. Protein product: CASSQDWPDGSNSPLHF.

The V and J genes are TRBV6-5 and TRBJ2-2, with D possibly being TRBD1 (6 bases). This CDR3 comprises 14 residues. Germline CDR1 and CDR2: MNHEY and SVGAGI. Trimming left V 6 bases short and J 4 bases short, with 12 bases between. The CDR3 protein is CASSLDRSTGELFF. Written as DNA, the CDR3 is TGTGCCAGCAGCCTTGACAGGAGCACCGGGGAGCTGTTTTTT.

This chain uses TRBV27 with TRBJ2-2; a possible D gene is TRBD1 (7 bases). The germline V and J ends were trimmed by 5 bases and 4 bases, with 23 bases remaining between them. The CDR3 is 18 amino acids. The germline CDR1 and CDR2 sequences are MNHEY and SMNVEV (reference sequence). The CDR3 is CASSKSAGTAGSTGELFF. DNA of the CDR3: TGTGCCAGCAGTAAGAGCGCCGGGACAGCCGGGAGCACCGGGGAGCTGTTTTTT.

CDR3 residues: CASSLAGRGYTF. The CDR3, as DNA: TGTGCCAGCAGCTTAGCCGGTCGGGGCTACACCTTC. This sequence joins TRBV7-2 and TRBJ1-2; D is uncertain. V lost 0 bases and J 8 bases, leaving 7 bases between the germline ends. The CDR3 totals 12 residues. Germline values: CDR1 SGHTA, CDR2 FQGNSA.

The chain's CDR3 is CASTRVGQGETALHF. DNA of the CDR3: TGTGCCAGCACCAGAGTAGGACAGGGAGAGACGGCCCTCCACTTT. The V call is TRBV6-6, the J call TRBJ1-6; 8 nucleotides line up with TRBD1. Per the germline V gene, CDR1 is MNHNY and CDR2 is SVGAGI (reference sequence). J lost 14 bases, V lost 7 bases, and 16 bases had no gene match. The CDR3 covers 15 residues.

The gene calls are TRBV6-1 and TRBJ1-6; tentatively, D is TRBD1 (6 bases). The V gene lost 6 bases and the J gene lost 7 bases, with 13 bases spanning the gap. The CDR3 loop spans 14 amino acids. Germline CDR1 is MNHNS and CDR2 is SASEGT. The CDR3 DNA is TGTGCCAGCAGAGCCACAGGGAGAAATTCACCCCTCCACTTT. This gives the protein CASRATGRNSPLHF.

The genes are TRBV5-1 and TRBJ1-1; 8 bases agree with TRBD1. V lost 0 bases and J lost 5; bases outside the gene matches: 6. The CDR3 totals 15 residues. Germline lookup yields CDR1 SGHRS and CDR2 YFSETQ. CDR3 sequence reads: CASSLDGRGPTEAFF. The CDR3 DNA reads TGCGCCAGCAGCTTGGATGGCAGGGGGCCTACTGAAGCTTTCTTT.

This rearrangement joins TRBV6-6 to TRBJ1-1; 7 bases match TRBD1. J lost 4 bases, V lost 2 bases, and 4 bases had no gene match. This CDR3 has 14 amino acids. CDR1 and CDR2 (germline): MNHNY, SVGAGI (reference sequence). As DNA, the CDR3 is TGTGCCAGCAGTTACGTACAGGGGACCACTGAAGCTTTCTTT. Encoded protein: CASSYVQGTTEAFF.

The gene calls are TRBV5-1 and TRBJ1-2; possible D gene TRBD1, 5 bases. The germline V gene has CDR1 SGHRS and CDR2 YFSETQ. The length of the CDR3 is 14 residues. The V and J ends lost 5 bases and 0 bases respectively, with 11 bases between them. CDR3 protein: CASRKTETNYGYTF. CDR3 coding DNA: TGCGCCAGCAGGAAGACAGAGACTAACTATGGCTACACCTTC.

The chain joins TRBV30 to TRBJ1-2, with 9 bases fitting TRBD1. The germline V gene encodes CDR1 GTSNPN and CDR2 SVGIG (reference sequence). V gave up 8 bases and J gave up 4 bases; unmatched junction bases: 5. The CDR3 has 12 amino acids. The DNA for the CDR3 is TGTGCCCACCCGGGACAGGGCTATGGCTACACCTTC. It translates to CAHPGQGYGYTF.

This chain uses TRBV6-1 with TRBJ1-4; no definite D call. CDR3 size: 11 residues. Germline lookup yields CDR1 MNHNS and CDR2 SASEGT. Trimming left V 7 bases short and J 6 bases short, with 6 bases between. This chain's CDR3 is CASISHEKLFF. DNA for the CDR3: TGTGCCAGCATTTCACATGAAAAACTGTTTTTT.

The chain joins TRBV5-1 to TRBJ2-7; tentatively, D is TRBD1 (5 bases). The germline V and J ends were trimmed by 0 bases and 2 bases, with 9 bases remaining between them. The CDR3 runs 14 residues. Germline lookup yields CDR1 SGHRS and CDR2 YFSETQ. For the CDR3, the DNA is TGCGCCAGCAGCTTGGACAGGATCGCCTACGAGCAGTACTTC. Translating it yields CASSLDRIAYEQYF.

This sequence joins TRBV27 and TRBJ2-5; 7 bases are a match to TRBD2. From germline, CDR1 is MNHEY and CDR2 SMNVEV (reference sequence). V lost 3 bases and J lost 5; bases outside the gene matches: 3. The CDR3 sequence is 13 residues long. CDR3: CASSLAGVETQYF. The CDR3 nucleotides are TGTGCCAGCAGTTTGGCGGGAGTCGAGACCCAGTACTTC.

The rearrangement joins TRBV30 to TRBJ1-1; D gene uncertain. The CDR3 has 14 amino acids. Looked up from germline, CDR1 is GTSNPN and CDR2 is SVGIG (reference sequence). V dropped 3 bases and J dropped 1 base, with 12 bases sitting between them. The CDR3 DNA sequence: TGTGCCTGGAGCGAAGGCCACGGGAACACTGAAGCTTTCTTT. Translation: CAWSEGHGNTEAFF.

The rearrangement uses TRBV5-8 and TRBJ1-2; unclear D gene. CDR1 is SGHTS, CDR2 YDEGEE, per germline. This CDR3 spans 15 amino acids. The V end was cut by 5 bases, the J end by 2 bases, with 16 bases between. The CDR3 loop reads CASRWKGVQNYGYTF. In DNA, the CDR3 is TGTGCCAGCAGGTGGAAGGGTGTGCAGAACTATGGCTACACCTTC.

This clone has just a few counts. The J gene is TRBJ1-3, the V gene TRBV7-2, with D unresolved. The V end was cut by 4 bases, the J end by 3 bases, with 16 bases between. This CDR3 is 16 amino acids long. The germline gives CDR1 SGHTA, CDR2 FQGNSA. The CDR3 sequence is CASSYGEGLGGNTIYF. The CDR3 region has the DNA TGTGCCAGCAGCTATGGGGAGGGTCTTGGTGGAAACACCATATATTTT.

This clone showed up just a few times. The rearrangement links TRBV20-1 to TRBJ1-2; no firm D call. Germline values: CDR1 DFQATT, CDR2 SNEGSKA (reference sequence). V was pared by 3 bases and J by 10 bases, with 12 bases between. CDR3 length: 11 amino acids. This CDR3 is CSASPRTFYTF. CDR3 DNA: TGCAGTGCTAGTCCCCGGACTTTCTACACCTTC.